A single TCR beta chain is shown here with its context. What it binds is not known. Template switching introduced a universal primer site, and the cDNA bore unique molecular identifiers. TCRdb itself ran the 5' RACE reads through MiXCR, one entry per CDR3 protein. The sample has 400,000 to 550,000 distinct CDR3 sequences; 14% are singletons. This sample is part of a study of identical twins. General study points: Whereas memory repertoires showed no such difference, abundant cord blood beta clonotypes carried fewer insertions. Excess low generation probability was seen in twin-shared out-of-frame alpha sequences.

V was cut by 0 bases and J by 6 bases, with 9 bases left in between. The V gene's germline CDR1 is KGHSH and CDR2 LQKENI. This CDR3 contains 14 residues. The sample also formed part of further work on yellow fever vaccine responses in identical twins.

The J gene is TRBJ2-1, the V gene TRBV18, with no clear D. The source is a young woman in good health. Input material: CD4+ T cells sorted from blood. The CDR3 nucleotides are TGTGCCAGCTCACCACCGTCTTTACCCAATGAGCAGTTCTTC. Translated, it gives CASSPPSLPNEQFF.